This TCR beta chain comes out of a study of OX40 agonist ivuxolimab in advanced cancers. The V gene lost 4 bases and the J gene lost 8 bases, with 12 bases spanning the gap. CDR1 and CDR2 from the germline V gene are ENHRY and SYGVKD. The CDR3 runs 14 residues. Measured with immunoSEQ multiplex PCR; TCRdb has only the in-frame clones, and not every one. This sample has more than 70,000 clones; 65% to 90% occur once, and the top ten carry less than 2%. The TCR originated in an adult with an advanced solid tumor such as melanoma, head and neck, liver or kidney cancer. This chain uses TRBV10-3 with TRBJ1-6, with unresolved D. Source: CD4+ or CD8+ T cells sorted from blood, taken in a trial of the OX40 agonist ivuxolimab. This chain's CDR3 is CAISAMRSDSPLHF. CDR3 DNA sequence: TGTGCCATCAGTGCTATGAGGTCGGATTCACCCCTCCACTTT.